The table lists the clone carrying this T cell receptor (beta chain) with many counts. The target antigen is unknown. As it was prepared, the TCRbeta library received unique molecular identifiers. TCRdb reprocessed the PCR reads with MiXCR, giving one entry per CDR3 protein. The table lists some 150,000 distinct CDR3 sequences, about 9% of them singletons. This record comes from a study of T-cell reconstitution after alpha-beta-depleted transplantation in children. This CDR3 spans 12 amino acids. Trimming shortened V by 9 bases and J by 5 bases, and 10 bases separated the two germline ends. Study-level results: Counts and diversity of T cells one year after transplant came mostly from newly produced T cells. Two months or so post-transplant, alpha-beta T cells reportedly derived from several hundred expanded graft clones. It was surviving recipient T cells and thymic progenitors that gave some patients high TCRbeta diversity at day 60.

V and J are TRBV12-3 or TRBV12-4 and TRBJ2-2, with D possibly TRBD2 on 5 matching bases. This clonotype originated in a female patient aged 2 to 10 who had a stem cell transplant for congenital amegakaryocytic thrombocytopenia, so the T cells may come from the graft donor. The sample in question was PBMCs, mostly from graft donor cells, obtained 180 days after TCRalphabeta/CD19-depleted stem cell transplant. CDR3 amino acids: CASMWRTGELFF. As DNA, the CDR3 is TGTGCCAGTATGTGGAGGACCGGGGAGCTGTTTTTT.